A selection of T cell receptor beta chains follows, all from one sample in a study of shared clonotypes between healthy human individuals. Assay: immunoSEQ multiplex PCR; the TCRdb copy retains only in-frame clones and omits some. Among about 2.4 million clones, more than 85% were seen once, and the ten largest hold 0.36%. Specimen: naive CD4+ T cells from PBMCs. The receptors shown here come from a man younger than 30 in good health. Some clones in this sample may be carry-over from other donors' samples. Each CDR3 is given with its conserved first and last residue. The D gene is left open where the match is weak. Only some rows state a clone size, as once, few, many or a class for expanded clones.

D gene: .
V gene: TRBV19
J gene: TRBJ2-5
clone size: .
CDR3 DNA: TGTGCCAGTAGTATATCCCCGGGGCCAGAGACCCAGTACTTC
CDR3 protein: CASSISPGPETQYF

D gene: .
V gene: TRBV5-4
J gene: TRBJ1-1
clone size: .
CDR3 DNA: TGTGCCAGCAGCTCCCCCCGACGGGGTAATGAAGCTTTCTTT
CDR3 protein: CASSSPRRGNEAFF

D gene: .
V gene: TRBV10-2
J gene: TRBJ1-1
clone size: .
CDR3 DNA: TGCGCCAGCAGTGACGATTACACTGAAGCTTTCTTT
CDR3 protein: CASSDDYTEAFF

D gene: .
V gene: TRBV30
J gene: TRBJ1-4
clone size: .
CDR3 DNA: TGTGCCTGGAGTGTACTCGGTGGGCAGGCCTTTAAAAAACTGTTTTTT
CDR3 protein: CAWSVLGGQAFKKLFF

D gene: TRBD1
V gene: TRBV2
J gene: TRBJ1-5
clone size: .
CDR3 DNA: TGTGCCAGCAGCGCGGACAGGGCTCAGCCCCAGCATTTT
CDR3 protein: CASSADRAQPQHF

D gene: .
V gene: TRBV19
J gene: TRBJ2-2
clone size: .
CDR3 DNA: TGTGCCAGTAGTCCCCTTGGGCGGCGGCCTGGCACCGGGGAGCTGTTTTTT
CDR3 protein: CASSPLGRRPGTGELFF

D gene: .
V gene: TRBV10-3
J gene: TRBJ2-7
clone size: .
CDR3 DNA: TGTGCCATCAGGGAAGTGGGGGCGGGTTACGAGCAGTACTTC
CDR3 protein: CAIREVGAGYEQYF

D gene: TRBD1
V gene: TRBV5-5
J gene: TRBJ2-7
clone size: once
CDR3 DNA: TGTGCCAGCAGCTTCTCGGGACAGCCCTACGAGCAGTACTTC
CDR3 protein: CASSFSGQPYEQYF

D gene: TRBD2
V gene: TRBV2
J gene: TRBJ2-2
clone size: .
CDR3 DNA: TGTGCCAGCAGTGGGGGACTACCGACCGGGGAGCTGTTTTTT
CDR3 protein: CASSGGLPTGELFF

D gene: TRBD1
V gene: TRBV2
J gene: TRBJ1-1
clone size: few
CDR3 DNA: TGTGCCGGAATGGGTCGGACAGGCGGTGAAGCTTTCTTT
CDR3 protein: CAGMGRTGGEAFF

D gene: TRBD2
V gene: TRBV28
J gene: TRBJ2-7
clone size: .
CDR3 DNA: TGTGCCAGCAGTACTGCTAGCGGGAGCTCCTACGAGCAGTACTTC
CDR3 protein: CASSTASGSSYEQYF

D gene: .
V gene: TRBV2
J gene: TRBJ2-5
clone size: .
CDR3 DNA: TGTGCCAGCAGTACCACTTCTACGGCAGAGACCCAGTACTTC
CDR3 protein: CASSTTSTAETQYF

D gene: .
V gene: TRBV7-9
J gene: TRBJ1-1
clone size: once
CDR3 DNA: TGTGCCAGCGGATTGGAGGGGGCTGAAGCTTTCTTT
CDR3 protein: CASGLEGAEAFF

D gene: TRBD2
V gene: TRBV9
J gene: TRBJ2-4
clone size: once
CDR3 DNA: TGTGCCAGCAGCGTAGAGGCGTATGGGCTAGCGGGAGATGTGGCCAAAAACATTCAGTACTTC
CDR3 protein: CASSVEAYGLAGDVAKNIQYF

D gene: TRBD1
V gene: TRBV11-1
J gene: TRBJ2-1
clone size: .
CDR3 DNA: TGTGCCAGCAGCGCAAACAGGGGGCGCGGGCTCCCTGAGCAGTTCTTC
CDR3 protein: CASSANRGRGLPEQFF

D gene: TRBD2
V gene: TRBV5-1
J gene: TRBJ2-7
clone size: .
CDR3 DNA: TGCGCCAGCAGCCGGACTAGCGGAGCCTACGAGCAGTACTTC
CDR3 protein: CASSRTSGAYEQYF

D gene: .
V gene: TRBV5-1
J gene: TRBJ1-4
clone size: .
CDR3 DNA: TGCGCCAGCAGCGTCAGATCGAATGAAAAACTGTTTTTT
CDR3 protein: CASSVRSNEKLFF

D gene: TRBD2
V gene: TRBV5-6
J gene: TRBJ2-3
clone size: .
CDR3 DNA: TGTGCCAGCAGCTTGTATATACTAGCGGGTAGCACAGATACGCAGTATTTT
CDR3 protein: CASSLYILAGSTDTQYF

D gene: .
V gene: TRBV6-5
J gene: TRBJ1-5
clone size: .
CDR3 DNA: TGTGCCAGCAGTTACTCAATCAGTAGCAATCAGCCCCAGCATTTT
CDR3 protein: CASSYSISSNQPQHF

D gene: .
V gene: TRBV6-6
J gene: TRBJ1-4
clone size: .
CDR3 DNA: TGTGCCAGCAGTCAGGGGTCAACTAATGAAAAACTGTTTTTT
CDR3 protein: CASSQGSTNEKLFF

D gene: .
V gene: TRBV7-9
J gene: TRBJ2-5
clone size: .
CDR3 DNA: TGTGCCAGCAGCTCCTGGGTGACTCGCCAAGAGACCCAGTACTTC
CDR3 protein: CASSSWVTRQETQYF

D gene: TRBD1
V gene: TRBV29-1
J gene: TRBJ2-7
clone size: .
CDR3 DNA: TGCAGCGTTAGGACAGGGGTTGGGTCCTACGAGCAGTACTTC
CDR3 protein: CSVRTGVGSYEQYF

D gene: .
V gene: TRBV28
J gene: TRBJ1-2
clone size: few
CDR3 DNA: TGTGCCGCCCGAGCAGGGATCGGTGGCTACACCTTC
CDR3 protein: CAARAGIGGYTF

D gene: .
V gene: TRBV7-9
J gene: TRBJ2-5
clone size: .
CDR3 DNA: TGTGCCAGCAGCTTATCGGGGGTTGGGGAGACCCAGTACTTC
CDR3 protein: CASSLSGVGETQYF

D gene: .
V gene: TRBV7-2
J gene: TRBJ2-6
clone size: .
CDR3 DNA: TGTGCCAGCAGCTTAGTAGGGGTCGGGGTTACCTCTGGGGCCAACGTCCTGACTTTC
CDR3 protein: CASSLVGVGVTSGANVLTF

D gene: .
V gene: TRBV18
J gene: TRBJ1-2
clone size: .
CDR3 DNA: TGTGCCAGCTCACCCGGGGACACGTCCTATGGCTACACCTTC
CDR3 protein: CASSPGDTSYGYTF

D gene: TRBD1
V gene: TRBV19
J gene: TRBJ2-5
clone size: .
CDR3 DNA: TGTGCCAGTAGTATCACAGGGGACGAGACCCAGTACTTC
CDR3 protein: CASSITGDETQYF

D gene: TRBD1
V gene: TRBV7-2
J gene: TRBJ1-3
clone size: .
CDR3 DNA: TGTGCCAGCAGGGACAGGGCCTATCTCTCTGGAAACACCATATATTTT
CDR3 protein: CASRDRAYLSGNTIYF

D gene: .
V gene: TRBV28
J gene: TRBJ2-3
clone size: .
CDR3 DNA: TGTGCCAGCGGGGTGTCAGATACGCAGTATTTT
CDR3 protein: CASGVSDTQYF

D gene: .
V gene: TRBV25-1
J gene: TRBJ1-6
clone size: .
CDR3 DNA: TGTGCCAGCAGAAGACAGACTAATTCACCCCTCCACTTT
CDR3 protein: CASRRQTNSPLHF

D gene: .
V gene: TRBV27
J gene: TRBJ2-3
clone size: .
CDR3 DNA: TGTGCCAGCAGTTTCGACCGGACAGTACACACAGATACGCAGTATTTT
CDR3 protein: CASSFDRTVHTDTQYF

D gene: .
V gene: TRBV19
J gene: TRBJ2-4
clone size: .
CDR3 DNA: TGTGCCAGTACTCATGACGCCAAAAACATTCAGTACTTC
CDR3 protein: CASTHDAKNIQYF

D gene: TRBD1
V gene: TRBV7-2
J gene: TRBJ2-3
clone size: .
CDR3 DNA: TGTGCCAGCAGCCCGGACAGGGGTTTTTATACGCAGTATTTT
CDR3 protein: CASSPDRGFYTQYF

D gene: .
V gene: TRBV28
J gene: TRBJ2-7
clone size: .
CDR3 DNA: TGTGCCAGCAGTTTAAGTCGGGTAGAATCGGACGAGCAGTACTTC
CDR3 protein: CASSLSRVESDEQYF